This T cell receptor (beta chain) was profiled in a study of shared clonotypes between healthy human individuals. The study's findings and limits: Researchers sampled only blood; tissue repertoires likely differ. In general, naive subsets displayed greater estimated richness than memory subsets did.

CDR1 LNHDA and CDR2 SQIVND come from the germline V gene (reference sequence). The CDR3 is 11 amino acids. Trimming removed 4 bases at V and 6 bases at J, with 6 bases between. Genomic DNA from each subset was divided evenly over several immunoSEQ plates. Assay used: immunoSEQ multiplex PCR; TCRdb lists only in-frame clones, some missing. Of around 2,000,000 clones listed, 90% to 95% are singletons. As to this clone: Its antigen is unidentified.

The V gene is TRBV19, the J gene TRBJ1-2; no clear D. The sequence came from a man aged 18 to 29 in good health. The specimen sequenced was naive CD4+ T cells sorted from blood. As to subset: CD45RA+ positively selected. The CDR3 region is CASSSTHGYTF. For the CDR3, the DNA is TGTGCCAGTAGTAGTACCCATGGCTACACCTTC.